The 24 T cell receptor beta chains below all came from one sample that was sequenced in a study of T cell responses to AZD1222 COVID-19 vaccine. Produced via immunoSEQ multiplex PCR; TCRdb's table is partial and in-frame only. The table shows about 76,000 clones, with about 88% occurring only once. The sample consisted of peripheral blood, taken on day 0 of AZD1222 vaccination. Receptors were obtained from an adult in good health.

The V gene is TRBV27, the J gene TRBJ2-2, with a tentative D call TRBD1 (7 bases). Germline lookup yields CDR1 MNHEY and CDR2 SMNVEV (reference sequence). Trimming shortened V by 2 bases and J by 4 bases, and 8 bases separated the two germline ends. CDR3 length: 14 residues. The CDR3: CASSLQGGTGELFF. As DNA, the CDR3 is TGTGCCAGCAGTTTACAGGGGGGCACCGGGGAGCTGTTTTTT.

The CDR3 is CASSPGLTEETQYF. The CDR3 DNA reads TGTGCCAGCAGCCCGGGACTTACCGAAGAGACCCAGTACTTC. The chain links TRBV9 to TRBJ2-5; D is perhaps TRBD2 (6 bases). Germline V lookup: CDR1 SGDLS, CDR2 YYNGEE. Trimming took off 4 bases at V and 3 bases at J, with 13 bases between the two ends. This CDR3 is 14 amino acids long.

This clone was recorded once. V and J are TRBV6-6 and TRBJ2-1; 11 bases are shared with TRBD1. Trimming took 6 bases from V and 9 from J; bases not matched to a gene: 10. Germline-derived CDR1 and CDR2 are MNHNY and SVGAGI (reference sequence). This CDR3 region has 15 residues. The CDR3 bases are TGTGCCAGCAGAGCCCCGGACAGGGGGCTTGTTGAGCAGTTCTTC. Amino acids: CASRAPDRGLVEQFF.

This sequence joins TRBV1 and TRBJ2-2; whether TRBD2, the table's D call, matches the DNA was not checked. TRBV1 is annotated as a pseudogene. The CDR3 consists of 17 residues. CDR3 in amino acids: CTSTGLAGGREGGELFF. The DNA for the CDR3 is TGCACCAGCACCGGACTAGCGGGAGGAAGAGAGGGCGGGGAGCTGTTTTTT.

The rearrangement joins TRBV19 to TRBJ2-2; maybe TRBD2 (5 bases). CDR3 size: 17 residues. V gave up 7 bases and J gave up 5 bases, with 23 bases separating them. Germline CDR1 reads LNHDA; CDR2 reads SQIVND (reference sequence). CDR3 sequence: CASTIRAGYQGTGELFF. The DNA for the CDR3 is TGTGCCAGTACCATACGGGCGGGCTATCAAGGAACCGGGGAGCTGTTTTTT.

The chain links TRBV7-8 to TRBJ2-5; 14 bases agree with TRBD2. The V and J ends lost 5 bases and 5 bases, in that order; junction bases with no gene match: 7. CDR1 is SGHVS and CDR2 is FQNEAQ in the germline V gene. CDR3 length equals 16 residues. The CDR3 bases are TGTGCCAGCAGCGTAGGGACTAGCGGGAGCCGGGAGACCCAGTACTTC. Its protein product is CASSVGTSGSRETQYF.

Here the CDR3 reads CASSRPRVGTGELFF. As DNA, the CDR3 is TGTGCCAGCAGCCGGCCGAGAGTAGGGACCGGGGAGCTGTTTTTT. V usage is TRBV4-2 and J usage is TRBJ2-2; D remains unclear. V lost 4 bases to trimming and J lost 5 bases, with 14 bases between them. Germline assignment: CDR1 LGHNA and CDR2 YNFKEQ. CDR3 length: 15 amino acids.

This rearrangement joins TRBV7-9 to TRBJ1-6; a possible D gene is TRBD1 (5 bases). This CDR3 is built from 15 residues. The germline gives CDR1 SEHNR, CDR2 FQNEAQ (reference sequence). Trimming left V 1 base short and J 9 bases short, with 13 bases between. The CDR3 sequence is CASSLDQGASSPLHF. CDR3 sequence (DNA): TGTGCCAGCAGCTTAGATCAGGGTGCGAGTTCACCCCTCCACTTT.

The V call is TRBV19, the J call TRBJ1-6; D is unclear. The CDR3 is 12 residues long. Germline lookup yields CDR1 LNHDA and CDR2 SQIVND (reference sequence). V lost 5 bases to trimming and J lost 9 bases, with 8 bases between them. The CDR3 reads CASSLGASPLHF. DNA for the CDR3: TGTGCCAGTAGTCTCGGAGCTTCACCCCTCCACTTT. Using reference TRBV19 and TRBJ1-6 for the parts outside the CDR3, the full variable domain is DGGITQSPKYLFRKEGQNVTLSCEQNLNHDAMYWYRQDPGQGLRLIYYSQIVNDFQKGDIAEGYSVSREKKESFPLTVTSAQKNPTAFYLCASSLGASPLHFGNGTRLTVT.

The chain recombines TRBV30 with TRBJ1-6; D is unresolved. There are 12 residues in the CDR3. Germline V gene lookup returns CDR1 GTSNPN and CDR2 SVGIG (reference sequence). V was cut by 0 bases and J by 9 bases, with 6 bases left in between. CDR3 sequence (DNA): TGTGCCTGGAGTGTATTTGGTTCACCCCTCCACTTT. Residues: CAWSVFGSPLHF.

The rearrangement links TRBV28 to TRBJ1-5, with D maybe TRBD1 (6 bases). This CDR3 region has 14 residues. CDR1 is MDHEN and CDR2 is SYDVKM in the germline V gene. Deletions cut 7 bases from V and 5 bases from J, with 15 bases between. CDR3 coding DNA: TGTGCCAGCATCAACCCACAGGGAGATCAGCCCCAGCATTTT. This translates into CASINPQGDQPQHF.

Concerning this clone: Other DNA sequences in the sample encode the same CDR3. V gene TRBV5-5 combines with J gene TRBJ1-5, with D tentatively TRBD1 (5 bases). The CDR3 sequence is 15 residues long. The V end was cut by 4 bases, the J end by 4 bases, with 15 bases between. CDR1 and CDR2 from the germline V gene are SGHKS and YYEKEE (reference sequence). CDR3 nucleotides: TGTGCCAGCAGCCCGAGCCCGGGGCGGAATCAGCCCCAGCATTTT. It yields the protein CASSPSPGRNQPQHF.

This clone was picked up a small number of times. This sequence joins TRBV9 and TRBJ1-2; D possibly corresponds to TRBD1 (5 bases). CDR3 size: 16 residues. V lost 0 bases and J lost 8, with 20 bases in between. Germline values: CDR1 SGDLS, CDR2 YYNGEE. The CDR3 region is CASSVDQGSWRRGYTF. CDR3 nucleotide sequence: TGTGCCAGCAGCGTAGACCAGGGCTCATGGCGGAGAGGCTACACCTTC.

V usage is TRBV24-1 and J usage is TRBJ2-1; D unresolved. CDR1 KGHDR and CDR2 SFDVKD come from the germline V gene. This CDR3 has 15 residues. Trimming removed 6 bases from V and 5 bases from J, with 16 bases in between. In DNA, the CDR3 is TGTGCCACCAGTAGTGTCGGAGCCCTAAACAATGAGCAGTTCTTC. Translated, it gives CATSSVGALNNEQFF.

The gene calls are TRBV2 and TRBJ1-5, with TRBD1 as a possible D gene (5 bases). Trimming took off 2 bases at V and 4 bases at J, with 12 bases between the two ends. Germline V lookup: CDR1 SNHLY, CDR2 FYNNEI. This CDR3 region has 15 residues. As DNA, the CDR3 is TGTGCCAGCAGTGAAACCCAGGGCGAAAATCAGCCCCAGCATTTT. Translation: CASSETQGENQPQHF.

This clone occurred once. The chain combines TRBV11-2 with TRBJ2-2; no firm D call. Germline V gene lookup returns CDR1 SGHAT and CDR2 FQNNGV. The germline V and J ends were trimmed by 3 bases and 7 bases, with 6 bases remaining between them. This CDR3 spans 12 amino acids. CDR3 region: CASSFRHGELFF. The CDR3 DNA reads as TGTGCCAGCAGCTTCCGACACGGGGAGCTGTTTTTT.

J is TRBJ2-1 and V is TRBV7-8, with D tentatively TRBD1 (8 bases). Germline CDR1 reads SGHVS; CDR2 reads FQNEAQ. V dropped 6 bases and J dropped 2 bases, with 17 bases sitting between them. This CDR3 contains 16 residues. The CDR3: CASRITGGGTYNEQFF. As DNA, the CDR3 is TGTGCCAGCAGGATAACAGGGGGGGGCACCTACAATGAGCAGTTCTTC.

The CDR3: CAISFRDMNTGELFF. CDR3 in DNA: TGTGCCATCAGTTTCCGGGACATGAACACCGGGGAGCTGTTTTTT. This sequence joins TRBV10-3 and TRBJ2-2, with D possibly being TRBD1 (6 bases). This CDR3 comprises 15 residues. The ends were cut back, 5 bases at V and 1 base at J, with 11 bases in the middle. Germline V lookup: CDR1 ENHRY, CDR2 SYGVKD.

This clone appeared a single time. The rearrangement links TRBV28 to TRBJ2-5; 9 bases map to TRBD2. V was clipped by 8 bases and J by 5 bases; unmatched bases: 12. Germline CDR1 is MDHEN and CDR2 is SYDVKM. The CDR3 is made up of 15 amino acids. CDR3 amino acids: CASGPARGGSETQYF. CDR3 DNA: TGTGCCAGCGGCCCAGCGCGGGGGGGATCGGAGACCCAGTACTTC. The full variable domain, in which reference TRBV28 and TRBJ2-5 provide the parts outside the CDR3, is DVKVTQSSRYLVKRTGEKVFLECVQDMDHENMFWYRQDPGLGLRLIYFSYDVKMKEKGDIPEGYSVSREKKERFSLILESASTNQTSMYLCASGPARGGSETQYFGPGTRLLVL.

The CDR3 is CASSLFGSQPYGYTF. The CDR3 DNA sequence: TGTGCCAGCAGCTTATTTGGCAGCCAACCCTATGGCTACACCTTC. The chain recombines TRBV11-2 with TRBJ1-2; D unresolved. Germline V lookup: CDR1 SGHAT, CDR2 FQNNGV. This CDR3 is built from 15 residues. Trimming cost V 2 bases and J 4 bases, with 14 bases left between them.

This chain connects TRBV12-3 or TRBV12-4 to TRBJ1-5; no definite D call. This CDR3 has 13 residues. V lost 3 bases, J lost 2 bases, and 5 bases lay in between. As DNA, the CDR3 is TGTGCCAGCAGTTTTGATGGCAATCAGCCCCAGCATTTT. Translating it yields CASSFDGNQPQHF.

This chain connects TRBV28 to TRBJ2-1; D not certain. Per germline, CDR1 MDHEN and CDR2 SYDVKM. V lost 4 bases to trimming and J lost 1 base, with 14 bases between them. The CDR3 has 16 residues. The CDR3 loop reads CASSYRPSISYNEQFF. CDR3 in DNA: TGTGCCAGCAGTTATCGGCCATCAATATCCTACAATGAGCAGTTCTTC.

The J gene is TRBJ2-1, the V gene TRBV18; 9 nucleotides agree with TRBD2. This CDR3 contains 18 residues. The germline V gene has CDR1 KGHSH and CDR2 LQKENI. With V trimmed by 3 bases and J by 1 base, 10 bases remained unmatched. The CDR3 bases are TGTGCCAGCTCACCGGGGCTAGCGGGACAGACTTCCTACAATGAGCAGTTCTTC. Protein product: CASSPGLAGQTSYNEQFF.

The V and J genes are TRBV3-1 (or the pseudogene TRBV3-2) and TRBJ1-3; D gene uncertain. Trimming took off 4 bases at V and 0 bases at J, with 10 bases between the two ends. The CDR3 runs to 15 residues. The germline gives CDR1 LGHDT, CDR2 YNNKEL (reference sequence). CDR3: CASSPNAYSGNTIYF. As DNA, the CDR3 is TGTGCCAGCAGCCCAAACGCTTACTCTGGAAACACCATATATTTT.